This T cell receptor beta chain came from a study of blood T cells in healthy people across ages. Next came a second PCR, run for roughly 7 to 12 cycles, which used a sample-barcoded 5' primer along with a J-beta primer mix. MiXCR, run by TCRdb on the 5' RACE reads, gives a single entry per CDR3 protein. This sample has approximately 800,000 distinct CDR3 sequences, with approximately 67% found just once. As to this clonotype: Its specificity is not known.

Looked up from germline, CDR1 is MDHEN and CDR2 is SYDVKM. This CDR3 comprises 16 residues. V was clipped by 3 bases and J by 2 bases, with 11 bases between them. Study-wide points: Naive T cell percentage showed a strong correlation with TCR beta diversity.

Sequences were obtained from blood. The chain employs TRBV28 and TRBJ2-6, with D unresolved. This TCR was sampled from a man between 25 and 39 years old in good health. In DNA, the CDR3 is TGTGCCAGCAGTTTGGGTTTGGGTACTGGGGCCAACGTCCTGACTTTC. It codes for CASSLGLGTGANVLTF.